This TCR beta chain stems from a study of blood T cell repertoires in COVID-19. Across the study: Nucleic acid was either cDNA or gDNA, and it came from T cells, B-cell-depleted T cells, or PBMCs.

In the authors' workflow: Scientists estimated how many nucleated cells there were by amplifying reference gene primers. Some clones are missing from TCRdb's copy, which holds only in-frame ones; the method was immunoSEQ multiplex PCR. Clonal size and the V and J genes are those of that table, whereas D and trimming came from the DNA. The top ten clones hold more than 10% of a sample with 78,000 or so clones, about 80% of them seen once. This receptor was identified in an older man with acute or convalescent COVID-19. The specimen was peripheral blood.

CDR3 sequence (DNA): TGTGCCAGCAGCTTCACACGGGGGAACACTGAAGCTTTCTTT. This gives the protein CASSFTRGNTEAFF. V is TRBV13 and J is TRBJ1-1; D is ambiguous. CDR1 is PRHDT, CDR2 FYEKMQ, per germline (reference sequence). The CDR3 spans 14 residues. Trimming took off 3 bases at V and 1 base at J, with 9 bases between the two ends.